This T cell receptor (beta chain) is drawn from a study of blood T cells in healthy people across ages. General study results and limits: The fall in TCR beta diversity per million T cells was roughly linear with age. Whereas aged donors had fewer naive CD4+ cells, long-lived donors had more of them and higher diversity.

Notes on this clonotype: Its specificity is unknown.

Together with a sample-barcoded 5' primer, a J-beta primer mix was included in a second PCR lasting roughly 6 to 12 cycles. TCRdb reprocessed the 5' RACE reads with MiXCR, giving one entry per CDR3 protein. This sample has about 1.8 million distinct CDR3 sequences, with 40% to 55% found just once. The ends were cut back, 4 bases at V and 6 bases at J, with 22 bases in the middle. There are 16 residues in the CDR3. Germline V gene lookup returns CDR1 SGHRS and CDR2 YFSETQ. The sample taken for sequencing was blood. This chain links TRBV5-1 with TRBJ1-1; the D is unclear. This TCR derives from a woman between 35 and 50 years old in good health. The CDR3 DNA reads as TGCGCCAGCAGCCCGTCTAGACCTCCGGAACTTGCTGAAGCTTTCTTT. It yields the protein CASSPSRPPELAEAFF.